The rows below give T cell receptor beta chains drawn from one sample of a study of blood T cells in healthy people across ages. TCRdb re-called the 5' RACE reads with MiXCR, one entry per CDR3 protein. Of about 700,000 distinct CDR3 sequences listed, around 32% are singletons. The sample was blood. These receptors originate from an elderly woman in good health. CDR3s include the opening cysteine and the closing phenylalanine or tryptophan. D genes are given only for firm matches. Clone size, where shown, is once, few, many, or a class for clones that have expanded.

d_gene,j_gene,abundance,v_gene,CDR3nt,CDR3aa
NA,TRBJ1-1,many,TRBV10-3,TGTGCCATCAGTGAGCCACGGTATGGGGACACTGAAGCTTTCTTT,CAISEPRYGDTEAFF
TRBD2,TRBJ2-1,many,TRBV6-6,TGTGCCAGCAGCTTGCGGGGAGGGCTAAATGAGCAGTTCTTC,CASSLRGGLNEQFF
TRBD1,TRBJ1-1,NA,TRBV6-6,TGTGCCAGCAGTTACAAGAGACCGGGACAGGGACTGAACACTGAAGCTTTCTTT,CASSYKRPGQGLNTEAFF
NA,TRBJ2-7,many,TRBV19,TGTGCCAGTAGTATAGATCCCAGGAGCTACGAGCAGTACTTC,CASSIDPRSYEQYF
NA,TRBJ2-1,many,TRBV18,TGTGCCAGCTCACTCTCGGGGGAGCGGGTCCCACCATACAATGAGCAGTTCTTC,CASSLSGERVPPYNEQFF
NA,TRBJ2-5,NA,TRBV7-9,TGTGCCAGCAGCCCAGGGGGACTTCTGTACCAAGAGACCCAGTACTTC,CASSPGGLLYQETQYF
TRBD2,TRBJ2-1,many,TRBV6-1,TGTGCCAGCAGTATCCGAGGGGGGACTAGCGGGGGGCAAGGGCAGTTCTTC,CASSIRGGTSGGQGQFF
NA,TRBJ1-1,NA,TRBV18,TGTGCCAGCTCACCACTCTTTCGGGATAGAGGAAACACTGAAGCTTTCTTT,CASSPLFRDRGNTEAFF
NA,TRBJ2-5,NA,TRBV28,TGTGCCAGCAGCAAGGCCAATGAGCAGTACTTC,CASSKANEQYF
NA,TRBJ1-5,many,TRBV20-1,TGCAGTGCTAGGGCGACAGCAGATCAGCCCCAGCATTTT,CSARATADQPQHF
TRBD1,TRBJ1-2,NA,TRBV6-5,TGTGCCAGCAGCTACCGACAGGGCGCCCTACAGGGCTACACCTTC,CASSYRQGALQGYTF
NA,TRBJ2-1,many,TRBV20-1,TGCAGTGCTAGAGCCGAGGGGGGGGGTTCCAATGAGCAGTTCTTC,CSARAEGGGSNEQFF
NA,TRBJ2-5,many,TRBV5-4,TGTGCCAGCAGCTTGATGGGGGGTGGGGAGACCCAGTACTTC,CASSLMGGGETQYF
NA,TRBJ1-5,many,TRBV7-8,TGTGCCAGCAGCCAAGGCCCAGGCCGCAATCAGCCCCAGCATTTT,CASSQGPGRNQPQHF
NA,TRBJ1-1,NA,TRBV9,TGTGCCAGCAGCGTACGGCCAGGGGTAAACACTGGAGCTTTCTTT,CASSVRPGVNTGAFF
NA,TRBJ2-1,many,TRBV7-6,TGTGCCAGCAGCTTGTCGGACAGCCTATACAATGAGCAGTTCTTC,CASSLSDSLYNEQFF
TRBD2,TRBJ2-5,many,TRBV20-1,TGCAGTGCCGCCTCAGGGGCTAGCGGGGGCCTACTACAAGAGACCCAGTACTTC,CSAASGASGGLLQETQYF
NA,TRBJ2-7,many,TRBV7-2,TGTGCCAGCAGCTTAGTGCCCGGGAATATCCAGGCGACCTACGAGCAGTACTTC,CASSLVPGNIQATYEQYF
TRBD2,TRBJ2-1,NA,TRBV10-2,TGCGTCAGCAGTGAGACCCTAGCGGGGAGGAATGAGCAGTTCTTC,CVSSETLAGRNEQFF
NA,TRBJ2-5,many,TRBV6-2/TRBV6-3,TGTGCCAGCAGTTACGAAAGGTTTGGGGGACAAGAGACCCAGTACTTC,CASSYERFGGQETQYF
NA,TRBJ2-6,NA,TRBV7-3,TGTGCCAACCGTAGTGGGGCCAGCGTCCTGACTTTC,CANRSGASVLTF
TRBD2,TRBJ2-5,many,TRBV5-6,TGTGCCAGCAGGCGCCGGTCGGGGGGGGTTATTAAAGAGACCCAGTACTTC,CASRRRSGGVIKETQYF
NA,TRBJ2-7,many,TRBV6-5,TGTGCCAGCAGTAGCAGGGGCTCCTACGAGCAGTACTTC,CASSSRGSYEQYF
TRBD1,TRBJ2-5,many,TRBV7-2,TGTGCCAGCAGCTCTCCAGGGGGCGTGTGGGAGACCCAGTACTTC,CASSSPGGVWETQYF
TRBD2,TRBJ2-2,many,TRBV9,TGTGCCAGCAGCGTAAGGACTAGCGCTGCGGACGGGGAGCTGTTTTTT,CASSVRTSAADGELFF
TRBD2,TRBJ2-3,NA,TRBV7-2,TGTGCCAGCAGCTTAGCGGGCGGGAGTGGCACAGATACGCAGTATTTT,CASSLAGGSGTDTQYF
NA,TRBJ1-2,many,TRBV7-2,TGTGCCAGCAGCTTAGAGAACAGACCTAACTATGGCTACACCTTC,CASSLENRPNYGYTF
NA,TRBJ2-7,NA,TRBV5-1,TGCGCCAGCAGCTACCGACAGGTAGCCTTCTCCTACGAGCAGTACTTC,CASSYRQVAFSYEQYF
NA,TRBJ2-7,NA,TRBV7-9,TGTGCCAGCAGCTTAGGTTATGGACTGTCCTACGAGCAGTACTTC,CASSLGYGLSYEQYF
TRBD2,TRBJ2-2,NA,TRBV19,TGTGCCAGTAGGTCCGGGACTAGAAGTGCCGGGGAGCTGTTTTTT,CASRSGTRSAGELFF
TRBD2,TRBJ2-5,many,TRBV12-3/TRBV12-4,TGTGCCAGCACCCAGGGACTAGCAGGGGAGACCCAGTACTTC,CASTQGLAGETQYF
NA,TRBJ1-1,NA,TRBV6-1,TGTGCCAGCAGTGGAATAGGACAGAACACTGAAGCTTTCTTT,CASSGIGQNTEAFF
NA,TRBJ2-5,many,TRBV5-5,TGTGCCAGCAGCTTGGCAGGGAGAGACGAGACCCAGTACTTC,CASSLAGRDETQYF
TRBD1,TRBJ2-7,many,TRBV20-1,TGCAGTGCGCAACAGGGGGCTGGCTTAGGGGAGCAGTACTTC,CSAQQGAGLGEQYF
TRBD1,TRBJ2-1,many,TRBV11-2,TGTGCCAGCACCGTGGACAGGGGAGGGCACAATGAGCAGTTCTTC,CASTVDRGGHNEQFF
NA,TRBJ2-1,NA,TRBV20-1,TGCAGCGCTAGAGATCCTGTGGGGAGCAGCTCCTACAATGAGCAGTTCTTC,CSARDPVGSSSYNEQFF
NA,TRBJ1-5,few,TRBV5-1,TGCGCCAGCAGCTGGGGACCTAGCAATCAGCCCCAGCATTTT,CASSWGPSNQPQHF